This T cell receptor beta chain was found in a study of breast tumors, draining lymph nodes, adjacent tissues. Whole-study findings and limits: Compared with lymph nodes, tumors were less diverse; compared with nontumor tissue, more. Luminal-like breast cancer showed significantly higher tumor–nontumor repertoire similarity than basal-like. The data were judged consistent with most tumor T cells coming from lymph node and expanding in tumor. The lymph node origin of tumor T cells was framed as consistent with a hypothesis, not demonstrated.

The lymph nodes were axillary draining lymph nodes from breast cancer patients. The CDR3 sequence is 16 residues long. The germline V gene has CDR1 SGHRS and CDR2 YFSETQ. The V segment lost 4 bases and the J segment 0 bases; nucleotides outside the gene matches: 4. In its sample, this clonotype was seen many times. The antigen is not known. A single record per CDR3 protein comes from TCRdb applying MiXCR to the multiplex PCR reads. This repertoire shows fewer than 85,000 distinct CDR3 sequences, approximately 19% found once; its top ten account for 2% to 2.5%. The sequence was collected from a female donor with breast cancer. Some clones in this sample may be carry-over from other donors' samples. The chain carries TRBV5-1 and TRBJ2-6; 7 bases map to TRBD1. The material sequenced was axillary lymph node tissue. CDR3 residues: CASSGGQLSGANVLTF. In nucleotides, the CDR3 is TGCGCCAGCAGCGGGGGACAGCTCTCTGGGGCCAACGTCCTGACTTTC.